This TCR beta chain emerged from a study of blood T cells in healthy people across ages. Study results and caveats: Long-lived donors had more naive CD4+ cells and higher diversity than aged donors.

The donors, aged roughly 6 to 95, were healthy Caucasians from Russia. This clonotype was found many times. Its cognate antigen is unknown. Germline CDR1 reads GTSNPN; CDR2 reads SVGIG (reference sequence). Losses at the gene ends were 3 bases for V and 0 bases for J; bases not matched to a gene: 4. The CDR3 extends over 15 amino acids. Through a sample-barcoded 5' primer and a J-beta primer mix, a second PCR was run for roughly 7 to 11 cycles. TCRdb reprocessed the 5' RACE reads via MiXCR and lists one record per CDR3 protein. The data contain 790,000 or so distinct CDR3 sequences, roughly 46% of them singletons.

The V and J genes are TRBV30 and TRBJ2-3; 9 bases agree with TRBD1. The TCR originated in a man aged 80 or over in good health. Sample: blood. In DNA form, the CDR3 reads TGTGCCTGGAGCTATGGACAGGGGAGCACAGATACGCAGTATTTT. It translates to CAWSYGQGSTDTQYF.